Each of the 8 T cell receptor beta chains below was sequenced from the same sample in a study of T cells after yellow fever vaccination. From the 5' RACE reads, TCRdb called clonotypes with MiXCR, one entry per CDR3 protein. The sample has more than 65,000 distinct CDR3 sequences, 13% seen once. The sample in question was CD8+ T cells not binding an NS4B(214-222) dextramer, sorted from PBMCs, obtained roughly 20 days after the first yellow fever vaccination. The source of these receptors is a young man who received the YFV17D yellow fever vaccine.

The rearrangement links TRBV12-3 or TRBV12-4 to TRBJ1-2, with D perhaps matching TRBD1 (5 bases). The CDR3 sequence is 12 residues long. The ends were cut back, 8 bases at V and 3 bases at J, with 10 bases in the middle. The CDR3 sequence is CASGGQDYGYTF. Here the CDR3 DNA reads TGTGCCAGCGGTGGACAAGACTATGGCTACACCTTC.

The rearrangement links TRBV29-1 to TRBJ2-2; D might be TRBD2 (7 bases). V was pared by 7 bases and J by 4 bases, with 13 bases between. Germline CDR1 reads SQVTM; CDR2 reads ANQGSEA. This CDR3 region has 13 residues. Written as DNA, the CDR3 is TGCAGCGCCCTAGGGGGGGGCACCGGGGAGCTGTTTTTT. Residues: CSALGGGTGELFF.

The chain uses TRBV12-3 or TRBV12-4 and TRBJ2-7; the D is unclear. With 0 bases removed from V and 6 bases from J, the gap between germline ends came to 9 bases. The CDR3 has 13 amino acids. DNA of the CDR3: TGTGCCAGCAGTTTAGCGCCCATAAGCGAGCAGTACGTC. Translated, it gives CASSLAPISEQYV.

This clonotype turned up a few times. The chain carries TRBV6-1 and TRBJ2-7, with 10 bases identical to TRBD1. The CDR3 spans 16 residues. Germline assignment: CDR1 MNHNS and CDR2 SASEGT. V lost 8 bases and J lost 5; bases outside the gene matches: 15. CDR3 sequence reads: CASADLTGTGVDEQYF. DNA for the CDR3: TGTGCCAGCGCTGACCTGACCGGGACAGGGGTGGACGAGCAGTACTTC.

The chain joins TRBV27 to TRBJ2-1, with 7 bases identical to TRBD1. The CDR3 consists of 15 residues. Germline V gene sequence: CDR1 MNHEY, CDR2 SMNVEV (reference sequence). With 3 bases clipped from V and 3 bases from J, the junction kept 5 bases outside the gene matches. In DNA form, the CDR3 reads TGTGCCAGCAGTTTTGGCAGGGGGTTCTACAATGAGCAGTTCTTC. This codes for CASSFGRGFYNEQFF.

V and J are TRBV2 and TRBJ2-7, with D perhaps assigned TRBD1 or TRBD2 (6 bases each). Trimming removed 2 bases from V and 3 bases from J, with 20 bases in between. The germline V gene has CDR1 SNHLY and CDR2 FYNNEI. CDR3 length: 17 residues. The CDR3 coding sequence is TGTGCCAGCAGTGAATCGGCAGGGGAGGTTCCGGGCTACGAGCAGTACTTC. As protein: CASSESAGEVPGYEQYF.

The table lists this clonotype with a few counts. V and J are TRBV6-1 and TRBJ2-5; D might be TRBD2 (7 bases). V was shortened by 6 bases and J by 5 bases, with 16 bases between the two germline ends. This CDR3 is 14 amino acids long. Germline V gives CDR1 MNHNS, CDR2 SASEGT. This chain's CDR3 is CASSLGGGSETQYF. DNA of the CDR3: TGTGCCAGCAGCCTAGGGGGGGGGTCCGAGACCCAGTACTTC.

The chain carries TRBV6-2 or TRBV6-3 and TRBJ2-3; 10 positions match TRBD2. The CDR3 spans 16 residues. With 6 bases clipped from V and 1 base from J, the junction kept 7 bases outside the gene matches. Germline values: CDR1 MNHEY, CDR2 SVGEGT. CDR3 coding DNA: TGTGCCAGCAGCACCGTAGCGGGGGGCGGCACAGATACGCAGTATTTT. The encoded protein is CASSTVAGGGTDTQYF.